Listed here are 2 T cell receptor beta chains from one sample, sequenced in a study of cytomegalovirus exposure and HLA in healthy donors. PCR primers comprised 60 Vbeta and 13 Jbeta primers. Sequenced by immunoSEQ multiplex PCR; TCRdb stores in-frame clones only, minus some. The sample lists about 120,000 clones; 80% were seen once. The sample was PBMCs. The receptors shown here come from a female donor in good health and CMV-seronegative.

Only one count was recorded for this clone. A read error may produce the germline difference seen at one junction end. The rearrangement uses TRBV7-9 and TRBJ2-2, with 8 bases aligning to TRBD2. Germline CDR1 SEHNR, CDR2 FQNEAQ (reference sequence). This CDR3 has 19 residues. The CDR3 region has the DNA TGTTCCAGCAGCTTAAGTTTTTCTAGCGGGCACCAGAGCACCGGGGAGCTGTTTTTT. Residues: CSSSLSFSSGHQSTGELFF. Based on the CDR3 plus reference TRBV7-9 and TRBJ2-2, the full variable domain is DTGVSQNPRHKITKRGQNVTFRCDPISEHNRLYWYRQTLGQGPEFLTYFQNEAQLEKSRLLSDRFSAERPKGSFSTLEIQRTEQGDSAMYLCSSSLSFSSGHQSTGELFFGEGSRLTVL.

This clone was seen a single time. The chain employs TRBV28 and TRBJ1-6, with D perhaps TRBD1 (5 bases). V gave up 2 bases and J gave up 10 bases, with 18 bases separating them. CDR3 length: 16 residues. CDR1 and CDR2 from the germline V gene are MDHEN and SYDVKM. CDR3 nucleotide sequence: TGTGCCAGCAGTTTAGATGGGCGGCAGGGCCGCTCACCCCTCCACTTT. This codes for CASSLDGRQGRSPLHF.